This passage covers 4 T cell receptor beta chains from one sample sequenced in a study of control samples from healthy donors and cancer patients. Clones were sequenced by immunoSEQ multiplex PCR, and TCRdb holds only the in-frame ones, with some missing. In the table there are 75,000 to 100,000 clones, about four fifths of which are singletons. Sequencing used blood. The receptors were sampled from a man aged 60 to 69 in good health.

The chain is built from TRBV27 and TRBJ1-3; the match to TRBD1 covers 7 bases. V lost 0 bases to trimming and J lost 2 bases; unmatched junction nucleotides: 7. Germline loops: CDR1 MNHEY, CDR2 SMNVEV (reference sequence). The CDR3 has 17 amino acids. CDR3 nucleotide sequence: TGTGCCAGCAGTTTATCCCCTAGACAGGGAACTGGAAACACCATATATTTT. Amino acid sequence: CASSLSPRQGTGNTIYF.

The CDR3 DNA reads as TGTGCCTGGAGTACAGGGGCAGGGAATTACGAGCAGTACTTC. Encoded protein: CAWSTGAGNYEQYF. V and J are TRBV30 and TRBJ2-7, with TRBD1 identical over 7 bases. Germline V gene data show CDR1 as GTSNPN and CDR2 as SVGIG (reference sequence). This CDR3 is built from 14 residues. The J segment lost 4 bases and the V segment lost 2 bases, leaving 8 bases of the junction unmatched.

The chain carries TRBV24-1 and TRBJ2-1; no clear D. V dropped 5 bases and J dropped 1 base, with 5 bases sitting between them. Looked up from germline, CDR1 is KGHDR and CDR2 is SFDVKD. This CDR3 is 13 amino acids long. The CDR3 DNA reads TGTGCCACCAGTGGGAGTTCCTACAATGAGCAGTTCTTC. This sequence encodes CATSGSSYNEQFF.

V and J are TRBV6-5 and TRBJ1-2; D uncertain. The ends were cut back, 2 bases at V and 4 bases at J, with 17 bases in the middle. Per the germline V gene, CDR1 is MNHEY and CDR2 is SVGAGI. This CDR3 region has 16 residues. The CDR3 is CASSYNTQGLGYGYTF. In DNA form, the CDR3 reads TGTGCCAGCAGTTACAACACACAAGGCCTTGGCTATGGCTACACCTTC.